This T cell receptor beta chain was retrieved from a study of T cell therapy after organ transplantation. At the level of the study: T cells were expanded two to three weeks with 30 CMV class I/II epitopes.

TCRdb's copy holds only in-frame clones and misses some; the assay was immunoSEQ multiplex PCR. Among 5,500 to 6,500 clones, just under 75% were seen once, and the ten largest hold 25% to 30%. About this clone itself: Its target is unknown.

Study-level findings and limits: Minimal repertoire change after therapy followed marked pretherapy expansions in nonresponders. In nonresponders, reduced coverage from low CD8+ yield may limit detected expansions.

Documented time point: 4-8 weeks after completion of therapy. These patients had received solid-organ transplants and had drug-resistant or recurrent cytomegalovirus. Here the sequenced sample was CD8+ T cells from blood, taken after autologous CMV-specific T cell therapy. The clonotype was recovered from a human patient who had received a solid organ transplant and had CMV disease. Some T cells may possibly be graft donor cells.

The chain's CDR3 is CASSLGLPSYEQYF. CDR3 nucleotides: TGTGCCAGTAGTTTAGGGTTACCCTCCTACGAGCAGTACTTC. The chain is built from TRBV19 and TRBJ2-7; D ambiguous. CDR1 and CDR2 (germline): LNHDA, SQIVND (reference sequence). V lost 5 bases to trimming and J lost 0 bases, with 11 bases between them. This CDR3 region has 14 residues.